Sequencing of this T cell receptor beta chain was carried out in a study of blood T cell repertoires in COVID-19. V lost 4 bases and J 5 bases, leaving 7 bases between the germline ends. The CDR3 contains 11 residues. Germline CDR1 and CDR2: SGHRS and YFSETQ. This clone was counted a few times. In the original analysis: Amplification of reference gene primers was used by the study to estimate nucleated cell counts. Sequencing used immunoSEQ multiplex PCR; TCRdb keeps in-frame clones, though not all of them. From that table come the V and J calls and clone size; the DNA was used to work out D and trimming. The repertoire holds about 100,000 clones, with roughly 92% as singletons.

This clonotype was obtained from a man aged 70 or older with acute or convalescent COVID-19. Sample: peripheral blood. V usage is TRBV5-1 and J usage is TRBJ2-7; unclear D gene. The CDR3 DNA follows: TGCGCCAGCAGCCTCCGGGACGAGCAGTACTTC. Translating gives CASSLRDEQYF. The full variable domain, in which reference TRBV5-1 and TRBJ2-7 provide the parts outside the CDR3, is KAGVTQTPRYLIKTRGQQVTLSCSPISGHRSVSWYQQTPGQGLQFLFEYFSETQRNKGNFPGRFSGRQFSNSRSEMNVSTLELGDSALYLCASSLRDEQYFGPGTRLTVT.